Following are 20 T cell receptor beta chains from one sample sequenced in a study of T cell changes during pregnancy in multiple sclerosis. Sequencing was performed with immunoSEQ multiplex PCR; in TCRdb, only in-frame clones are kept and a portion is missing. Of tens of thousands of clones in the sample, almost 95% were seen once. The sequencing sample was made of peripheral blood. Receptors were obtained from a female donor with multiple sclerosis, enrolled in a pregnancy study.

The chain couples TRBV27 to TRBJ2-6, with a tentative D call TRBD1 (6 bases). The germline V gene encodes CDR1 MNHEY and CDR2 SMNVEV (reference sequence). The CDR3 sequence is 15 residues long. Trimming removed 2 bases from V and 4 bases from J, with 9 bases in between. In DNA form, the CDR3 reads TGTGCCAGCAGTTTAAGGGGGAACGGGGCCAACGTCCTGACTTTC. As protein: CASSLRGNGANVLTF. Drawing the rest from reference TRBV27 and TRBJ2-6, the complete variable domain is EAQVTQNPRYLITVTGKKLTVTCSQNMNHEYMSWYRQDPGLGLRQIYYSMNVEVTDKGDVPEGYKVSRKEKRNFPLILESPSPNQTSLYFCASSLRGNGANVLTFGAGSRLTVL.

The rearrangement joins TRBV19 to TRBJ2-3, with a weak D call TRBD2 (5 bases). The germline CDR1 and CDR2 sequences are LNHDA and SQIVND (reference sequence). The CDR3 length is 12 residues. Trimming removed 8 bases from V and 0 bases from J, with 6 bases in between. The CDR3, as DNA: TGTGCCAGTGAGGGAAGCACAGATACGCAGTATTTT. As protein: CASEGSTDTQYF. The full variable domain, its missing parts supplied by reference TRBV19 and TRBJ2-3, is DGGITQSPKYLFRKEGQNVTLSCEQNLNHDAMYWYRQDPGQGLRLIYYSQIVNDFQKGDIAEGYSVSREKKESFPLTVTSAQKNPTAFYLCASEGSTDTQYFGPGTRLTVL.

This rearrangement joins TRBV30 to TRBJ1-3; no clear D. Trimming removed 4 bases from V and 2 bases from J, with 9 bases in between. CDR3 length: 13 residues. CDR1 is GTSNPN, CDR2 SVGIG, per germline (reference sequence). The CDR3 loop reads CAWKNTAGNTIYF. The CDR3 DNA sequence: TGTGCCTGGAAGAACACCGCTGGAAACACCATATATTTT.

This clone was counted a single time. CDR3 residues: CSFYRGTDTQYF. DNA for the CDR3: TGCAGCTTTTACAGGGGCACAGATACGCAGTATTTT. The rearrangement uses TRBV29-1 and TRBJ2-3; TRBD1 might be the D (6 bases). In germline, CDR1 is SQVTM, CDR2 ANQGSEA. Trimming took off 8 bases at V and 1 base at J, with 10 bases between the two ends. The CDR3 is 12 residues long.

The genes are TRBV5-5 and TRBJ1-2; 7 bases align to TRBD1. The CDR3 consists of 15 residues. Germline CDR1 reads SGHKS; CDR2 reads YYEKEE (reference sequence). Trimming cost V 1 base and J 8 bases; bases outside gene matches: 11. CDR3 DNA sequence: TGTGCCAGCAGCTTGAATACCGGGACAGAGCAGGGCTACACCTTC. This gives the protein CASSLNTGTEQGYTF.

The chain uses TRBV7-9 and TRBJ1-1; the D is unclear. CDR3 length: 16 amino acids. From germline, CDR1 is SEHNR and CDR2 FQNEAQ (reference sequence). V lost 1 base and J lost 0, with 12 bases in between. CDR3 region: CASSLVRAFMNTEAFF. The CDR3 DNA follows: TGTGCCAGCAGCTTAGTCCGTGCTTTCATGAACACTGAAGCTTTCTTT. Variable domain in full (rest from reference TRBV7-9 and TRBJ1-1): DTGVSQNPRHKITKRGQNVTFRCDPISEHNRLYWYRQTLGQGPEFLTYFQNEAQLEKSRLLSDRFSAERPKGSFSTLEIQRTEQGDSAMYLCASSLVRAFMNTEAFFGQGTRLTVV.

This clone occurred once. V is TRBV7-3 and J is TRBJ2-1; D is unresolved. Germline-derived CDR1 and CDR2 are SGHTA and FQGTGA. Trimming shortened V by 2 bases and J by 0 bases, and 5 bases separated the two germline ends. This CDR3 is 14 amino acids long. The CDR3 coding sequence is TGTGCCAGCAGCTTACTTCCCTCCTACAATGAGCAGTTCTTC. This encodes CASSLLPSYNEQFF.

The chain couples TRBV5-1 to TRBJ2-5; D is tentatively TRBD1 or TRBD2 (5 bases each). V lost 4 bases to trimming and J lost 4 bases, with 14 bases between them. This CDR3 has 14 amino acids. Germline V lookup: CDR1 SGHRS, CDR2 YFSETQ. This CDR3 is CASSRDVGRETQYF. The CDR3 coding sequence is TGCGCCAGCAGCAGGGACGTAGGACGAGAGACCCAGTACTTC.

This clone was seen only a few times. The chain carries TRBV7-2 and TRBJ2-6; D might be TRBD1 (6 bases). The CDR3 consists of 18 residues. CDR1 and CDR2 from the germline V gene are SGHTA and FQGNSA. V was cut by 2 bases and J by 0 bases, with 14 bases left in between. The CDR3, as DNA: TGTGCCAGCAGCTTATCAAACAGGGTAGGCTCTGGGGCCAACGTCCTGACTTTC. Translating it yields CASSLSNRVGSGANVLTF.

This clone was observed once. The rearrangement uses TRBV12-5 and TRBJ1-2, with 12 bases lining up with TRBD1. The CDR3 totals 14 residues. V lost 6 bases, J lost 7 bases, and 6 bases stayed unmatched. Germline V gives CDR1 LGHNT, CDR2 FRNRAP. The CDR3 DNA sequence: TGTGCTAGTGGGGGACAGGGGGCTATAAGTGGCTACACCTTC. Protein sequence: CASGGQGAISGYTF.

V usage is TRBV6-5 and J usage is TRBJ2-5; D gene unclear. The CDR3 runs 14 residues. Trimming pared 0 bases from V and 4 bases from J, leaving 9 bases between. Germline V gene lookup returns CDR1 MNHEY and CDR2 SVGAGI. CDR3 coding DNA: TGTGCCAGCAGTTACTCAGGGTTCCCAGAGACCCAGTACTTC. It yields the protein CASSYSGFPETQYF.

The chain is built from TRBV7-2 and TRBJ2-1; no firm D call. Germline V CDR1 and CDR2: SGHTA, FQGNSA. The CDR3 extends over 12 amino acids. V dropped 2 bases and J dropped 10 bases, with 9 bases sitting between them. The CDR3 here is CASSLSRAEQFF. In nucleotides, the CDR3 is TGTGCCAGCAGCTTATCACGAGCAGAGCAGTTCTTC.

The rearrangement links TRBV5-4 to TRBJ1-4; 7 nucleotides match TRBD1. Germline-derived CDR1 and CDR2 are SGHNT and YYREEE (reference sequence). Unmatched junction bases numbered 7, after V lost 4 bases and J lost 4 bases. The CDR3 has 15 amino acids. CDR3 sequence (DNA): TGTGCCAGCAGCCCAAGGACAGGCTTTAATGAAAAACTGTTTTTT. Its protein product is CASSPRTGFNEKLFF.

This chain joins TRBV9 and TRBJ1-4; no reliable D call. The germline CDR1 and CDR2 sequences are SGDLS and YYNGEE. Trimming took 0 bases from V and 6 from J, leaving 12 bases between them. The CDR3 loop spans 15 amino acids. CDR3 nucleotides: TGTGCCAGCAGCGTAGTTGCGGGGAGAGATGAAAAACTGTTTTTT. It translates to CASSVVAGRDEKLFF.

V usage is TRBV5-1 and J usage is TRBJ1-2; 9 positions agree with TRBD1. Germline loops: CDR1 SGHRS, CDR2 YFSETQ. This CDR3 comprises 14 residues. V lost 4 bases to trimming and J lost 5 bases; unmatched junction nucleotides: 6. The chain's CDR3 is CASSGTGGRYGYTF. The CDR3 nucleotides are TGCGCCAGCAGCGGAACAGGGGGCCGGTATGGCTACACCTTC.

V is TRBV19 and J is TRBJ2-1, with 9 nucleotides matching TRBD2. V was clipped by 5 bases and J by 0 bases; unmatched bases: 5. This CDR3 is 16 amino acids long. In germline, CDR1 is LNHDA, CDR2 SQIVND (reference sequence). The CDR3 DNA is TGTGCCAGTAGTTTCCGTAGCGGGAGCTCCTACAATGAGCAGTTCTTC. Encoded protein: CASSFRSGSSYNEQFF. The variable domain in full, completed from reference TRBV19 and TRBJ2-1, reads DGGITQSPKYLFRKEGQNVTLSCEQNLNHDAMYWYRQDPGQGLRLIYYSQIVNDFQKGDIAEGYSVSREKKESFPLTVTSAQKNPTAFYLCASSFRSGSSYNEQFFGPGTRLTVL.

The CDR3 nucleotides read TGTGCCAGCAGCTTCGGGACCGCCTCCGGCAATGAGCAGTTCTTC. It yields the protein CASSFGTASGNEQFF. V and J are TRBV27 and TRBJ2-1, with D perhaps given as TRBD1 or TRBD2 (5 bases each). The CDR3 has 15 residues. CDR1 MNHEY and CDR2 SMNVEV come from the germline V gene (reference sequence). With 6 bases removed from V and 6 bases from J, the gap between germline ends came to 18 bases.

The J gene is TRBJ2-7, the V gene TRBV6-6, with TRBD2 matching over 15 bases. Trimming removed 6 bases from V and 6 bases from J; junction bases left unmatched: 6. CDR1 and CDR2 from the germline V gene are MNHNY and SVGAGI (reference sequence). CDR3 length equals 15 residues. The CDR3 is CASRPPGLAGGEQYF. The CDR3 bases are TGTGCCAGCAGACCACCGGGACTAGCGGGAGGCGAGCAGTACTTC.

The genes are TRBV9 and TRBJ2-2, with 8 bases fitting TRBD2. Trimming cost V 5 bases and J 4 bases; bases outside gene matches: 7. This CDR3 contains 15 residues. In germline, CDR1 is SGDLS, CDR2 YYNGEE. CDR3 in amino acids: CASSTTGGLTGELFF. CDR3 bases: TGTGCCAGCAGTACAACGGGAGGGCTCACCGGGGAGCTGTTTTTT. Complete variable domain (other parts from reference TRBV9 and TRBJ2-2): DSGVTQTPKHLITATGQRVTLRCSPRSGDLSVYWYQQSLDQGLQFLIQYYNGEERAKGNILERFSAQQFPDLHSELNLSSLELGDSALYFCASSTTGGLTGELFFGEGSRLTVL.

The chain employs TRBV5-1 and TRBJ1-2; no clear D. The CDR3 length is 12 residues. CDR1 and CDR2 from the germline V gene are SGHRS and YFSETQ. V was shortened by 0 bases and J by 4 bases, with 4 bases between the two germline ends. CDR3: CASSLGGYGYTF. The CDR3 DNA reads TGCGCCAGCAGCTTGGGGGGCTATGGCTACACCTTC.